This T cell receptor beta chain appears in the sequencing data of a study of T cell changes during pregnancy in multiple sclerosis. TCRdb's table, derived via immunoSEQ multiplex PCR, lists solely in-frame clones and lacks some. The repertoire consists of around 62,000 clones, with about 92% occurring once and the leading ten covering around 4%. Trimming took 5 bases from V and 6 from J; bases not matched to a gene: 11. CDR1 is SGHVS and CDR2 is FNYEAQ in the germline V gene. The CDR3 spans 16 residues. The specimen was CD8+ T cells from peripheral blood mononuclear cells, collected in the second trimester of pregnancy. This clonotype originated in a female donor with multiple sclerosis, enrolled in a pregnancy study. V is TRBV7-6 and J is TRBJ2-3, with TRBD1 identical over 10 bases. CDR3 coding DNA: TGTGCCAGCAGCCCAGACCTGACAGGGGGCGAGGATACGCAGTATTTT. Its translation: CASSPDLTGGEDTQYF.